A single sample is the source of the 29 T cell receptor beta chains below, sequenced in a study of T cell repertoires in cytomegalovirus infection. TCRdb processed the reads anew with MiXCR; each CDR3 protein has one entry. Of 750,000 to 900,000 distinct CDR3 sequences in the sample, roughly 28% were seen once. Antigens of these TCRs are unknown. The material was cultured CD8+ T cells from PBMCs, obtained from culture after CMV antigen stimulation. All receptors derive from a human donor in good health (CMV status not recorded). Some clones in this sample may be carry-over from other donors' samples.

This clonotype has at least ten counts. The CDR3 region has the DNA TGTGCCAGCAGCTCGCGTAGCGGGGGGAATAAAGAGACCCAGTACTTC. Translating it yields CASSSRSGGNKETQYF. This chain uses TRBV11-3 with TRBJ2-5; TRBD2 aligns across 10 bases. The CDR3 runs to 16 residues. Germline CDR1 reads SGHNT; CDR2 reads YENEEA. The V gene end was trimmed by 4 bases and the J gene end by 3 bases; junction bases not matched to a gene: 8. Variable domain in full (rest from reference TRBV11-3 and TRBJ2-5): EAGVVQSPRYKIIEKKQPVAFWCNPISGHNTLYWYLQNLGQGPELLIRYENEEAVDDSQLPKDRFSAERLKGVDSTLKIQPAELGDSAVYLCASSSRSGGNKETQYFGPGTRLLVL.

The chain carries TRBV7-3 and TRBJ1-5; D unclear. The CDR3 extends over 13 amino acids. Germline V gives CDR1 SGHTA, CDR2 FQGTGA. V gave up 3 bases and J gave up 4 bases, with 7 bases separating them. The CDR3 is CASSFTENQPQHF. The CDR3 DNA reads TGTGCCAGCAGCTTTACAGAGAATCAGCCCCAGCATTTT.

This clonotype was seen many times. The chain joins TRBV6-2 or TRBV6-3 to TRBJ1-4; D call uncertain. Germline CDR1 and CDR2: MNHEY and SVGEGT. The CDR3 consists of 13 residues. V was clipped by 5 bases and J by 5 bases, with 9 bases between them. For the CDR3, the DNA is TGTGCCAGCAGTCTAGCGGGGAATGAAAAACTGTTTTTT. Translated: CASSLAGNEKLFF.

In its sample, this clonotype was seen a few times. The gene calls are TRBV6-1 and TRBJ2-4, with D possibly matching TRBD2 (6 bases). Germline CDR1 MNHNS, CDR2 SASEGT. The CDR3 is 15 residues long. The V and J ends lost 5 bases and 8 bases respectively, with 19 bases between them. The CDR3 loop reads CASSTGTSRWDIQYF. In nucleotides, the CDR3 is TGTGCCAGCAGTACCGGGACTTCGCGGTGGGACATTCAGTACTTC.

The rearrangement uses TRBV10-3 and TRBJ2-5; D may match TRBD1 or TRBD2 (5 bases each). V lost 2 bases and J 5 bases, leaving 12 bases between the germline ends. The CDR3 covers 14 residues. From germline, CDR1 is ENHRY and CDR2 SYGVKD. The CDR3 DNA reads TGTGCCATCAGTGAGCCGGGGCTAGTGGAGACCCAGTACTTC. Amino acids: CAISEPGLVETQYF.

Sample share makes this clonotype medium-sized. The gene calls are TRBV7-2 and TRBJ1-5; D unclear. This CDR3 contains 15 residues. Looked up from germline, CDR1 is SGHTA and CDR2 is FQGNSA. V shed 4 bases and J shed 0 bases, with 10 bases lying between them. CDR3 DNA: TGTGCCAGCAGCTCGGACTATTATAGCAATCAGCCCCAGCATTTT. It translates to CASSSDYYSNQPQHF.

This clonotype was found a few times. The chain is built from TRBV5-5 and TRBJ2-5; possibly TRBD2 for D (6 bases). Germline loops: CDR1 SGHKS, CDR2 YYEKEE (reference sequence). V was trimmed by 3 bases and J by 6 bases, leaving 12 bases between them. The CDR3 covers 13 residues. The CDR3: CASSWRVWKTQYF. The CDR3 coding sequence is TGTGCCAGCAGCTGGAGGGTCTGGAAGACCCAGTACTTC.

The chain has TRBV7-2 and TRBJ2-1, with 9 bases fitting TRBD1. J was trimmed by 12 bases and V by 7 bases; bases with no gene match: 16. Germline CDR1 is SGHTA and CDR2 is FQGNSA. The CDR3 length is 15 residues. The CDR3 DNA follows: TGTGCCAGCACCATGGAGCGGGGACAGGGTTTTCTGCAGTTCTTC. Protein: CASTMERGQGFLQFF.

V usage is TRBV7-6 and J usage is TRBJ2-5; 9 nucleotides align to TRBD2. J lost 6 bases, V lost 5 bases, and 13 bases had no gene match. The CDR3 is made up of 16 amino acids. The germline V gene has CDR1 SGHVS and CDR2 FNYEAQ. Here the CDR3 reads CASSPASGDTVKTQYF. CDR3 bases: TGTGCCAGCAGCCCGGCTAGCGGGGATACTGTAAAGACCCAGTACTTC.

The chain combines TRBV19 with TRBJ1-1, with a possible D match to TRBD1 (6 bases). The CDR3 has 14 amino acids. V was cut by 8 bases and J by 1 base, with 14 bases left in between. Looked up from germline, CDR1 is LNHDA and CDR2 is SQIVND (reference sequence). The CDR3 sequence is CASVGRGSNTEAFF. The CDR3, as DNA: TGTGCCAGTGTAGGCAGGGGCTCGAACACTGAAGCTTTCTTT.

There are a few counts of this clonotype. This rearrangement joins TRBV10-3 to TRBJ1-1; 9 bases fit TRBD1. Germline CDR1 and CDR2: ENHRY and SYGVKD. The CDR3 contains 14 residues. After removal of 3 bases from V and 5 bases from J, the junction contained 4 bases not matched to a gene. The CDR3 sequence is CAISETGGLTEAFF. Here the CDR3 DNA reads TGTGCCATCAGTGAAACAGGGGGCTTGACTGAAGCTTTCTTT.

This clonotype was counted only a few times. The V call is TRBV5-6, the J call TRBJ2-3; D not certain. CDR3 length: 14 amino acids. The germline CDR1 and CDR2 sequences are SGHDT and YYEEEE. With 3 bases removed from V and 0 bases from J, the gap between germline ends came to 8 bases. The CDR3 region is CASSSQWSTDTQYF. For the CDR3, the DNA is TGTGCCAGCAGCTCACAGTGGAGCACAGATACGCAGTATTTT.

This clonotype has only one observation. The chain links TRBV15 to TRBJ2-7, with D maybe TRBD2 (6 bases). This CDR3 contains 15 residues. Germline V gives CDR1 LNHNV, CDR2 YYDKDF (reference sequence). Trimming pared 4 bases from V and 1 base from J, leaving 14 bases between. In nucleotides, the CDR3 is TGTGCCACCAGCAATCTCGCGGGGCCTTCCTACGAGCAGTACTTC. The encoded protein is CATSNLAGPSYEQYF.

In this sample, this clonotype turned up a few times. V usage is TRBV7-9 and J usage is TRBJ1-2; D unclear. V lost 7 bases and J 2 bases, leaving 8 bases between the germline ends. The CDR3 consists of 12 residues. The V gene's germline CDR1 is SEHNR and CDR2 FQNEAQ (reference sequence). CDR3 loop: CASNAENYGYTF. The CDR3 DNA is TGTGCCAGCAATGCCGAAAACTATGGCTACACCTTC.

This clonotype showed up just a few times. The CDR3 DNA reads TGCAGTGCTTTGGACAGGTACGAGCAGTACGTC. Amino acids: CSALDRYEQYV. The V call is TRBV20-1, the J call TRBJ2-7; 7 nucleotides line up with TRBD1. Germline loops: CDR1 DFQATT, CDR2 SNEGSKA (reference sequence). J lost 4 bases, V lost 5 bases, and 2 bases had no gene match. CDR3 length: 11 residues.

CDR3 DNA sequence: TGTGCCAGCAGGAGTCGCGGACAGGTGAACACTGAAGCTTTCTTT. Protein product: CASRSRGQVNTEAFF. The J gene is TRBJ1-1, the V gene TRBV7-2; 7 bases align to TRBD1. The V gene's germline CDR1 is SGHTA and CDR2 FQGNSA. Losses at the gene ends were 6 bases for V and 0 bases for J; bases not matched to a gene: 7. The CDR3 covers 15 residues.

This clonotype was picked up many times. V gene TRBV7-2 combines with J gene TRBJ2-5, with D maybe TRBD2 (5 bases). The length of the CDR3 is 15 residues. Germline-derived CDR1 and CDR2 are SGHTA and FQGNSA. V was pared by 3 bases and J by 0 bases, with 11 bases between. The CDR3 here is CASSFRDGYQETQYF. The CDR3, as DNA: TGTGCCAGCAGCTTTCGGGATGGGTACCAAGAGACCCAGTACTTC.

The V and J genes are TRBV27 and TRBJ1-4; maybe TRBD1 (5 bases). CDR3 length: 15 amino acids. The germline gives CDR1 MNHEY, CDR2 SMNVEV (reference sequence). Trimming stripped 0 bases from V and 8 bases from J, with 13 bases between. In DNA, the CDR3 is TGTGCCAGCAGTTTATCGAGCCAGGGCGGAGAAAAACTGTTTTTT. Translating gives CASSLSSQGGEKLFF.

In this sample, this clonotype turned up a few times. The rearrangement links TRBV29-1 to TRBJ2-7, with 9 bases lining up with TRBD1. The CDR3 consists of 16 residues. Germline V gives CDR1 SQVTM, CDR2 ANQGSEA. The ends lost 0 bases at V and 4 bases at J; junction bases unmatched: 10. The CDR3 is CSVEEPGDRAGYEQYF. CDR3 nucleotide sequence: TGCAGCGTTGAAGAGCCGGGGGACAGGGCGGGGTACGAGCAGTACTTC.

This rearrangement joins TRBV13 to TRBJ1-1; maybe TRBD1 (6 bases). The length of the CDR3 is 16 residues. Trimming cost V 5 bases and J 3 bases, with 19 bases left between them. Germline-derived CDR1 and CDR2 are PRHDT and FYEKMQ (reference sequence). CDR3 bases: TGTGCCAGCAGCCTCCGGGACATGGGAGGTTACACTGAAGCTTTCTTT. Its protein product is CASSLRDMGGYTEAFF. Full variable domain (outside the CDR3, taken from reference TRBV13 and TRBJ1-1): AAGVIQSPRHLIKEKRETATLKCYPIPRHDTVYWYQQGPGQDPQFLISFYEKMQSDKGSIPDRFSAQQFSDYHSELNMSSLELGDSALYFCASSLRDMGGYTEAFFGQGTRLTVV.

This clonotype has a handful of counts. The rearrangement joins TRBV6-2 or TRBV6-3 to TRBJ1-2; no definite D call. V gave up 0 bases and J gave up 6 bases, with 14 bases separating them. Germline CDR1 is MNHEY and CDR2 is SVGEGT. The CDR3 length is 15 residues. As DNA, the CDR3 is TGTGCCAGCAGTTACTCGGCAGGCCTCAAGGATGGCTACACCTTC. Its translation is CASSYSAGLKDGYTF.

This clonotype came up a few times. The rearrangement uses TRBV7-9 and TRBJ2-7; D is possibly TRBD1 (5 bases). Trimming pared 5 bases from V and 3 bases from J, leaving 17 bases between. CDR1 and CDR2 from the germline V gene are SEHNR and FQNEAQ (reference sequence). This CDR3 is built from 15 residues. The CDR3 region has the DNA TGTGCCAGCAGCACCTACCGGCAGGGTTTCTACGAGCAGTACTTC. Its protein is CASSTYRQGFYEQYF.

This clonotype was picked up a small number of times. This chain joins TRBV7-6 and TRBJ2-2; 9 bases are a match to TRBD1. The length of the CDR3 is 16 residues. CDR1 is SGHVS and CDR2 is FNYEAQ in the germline V gene. Germline trimming cut 5 bases from V and 3 bases from J; bases unmatched to any gene: 7. The CDR3 nucleotides are TGTGCCAGCAGCCCGTTGACAGGGGGGGACACCGGGGAGCTGTTTTTT. This gives the protein CASSPLTGGDTGELFF.

This clonotype was detected a few times. V is TRBV6-1 and J is TRBJ2-1, with D possibly being TRBD2 (6 bases). Germline V gene sequence: CDR1 MNHNS, CDR2 SASEGT. This CDR3 is built from 14 residues. V shed 7 bases and J shed 8 bases, with 18 bases lying between them. The CDR3, as DNA: TGTGCCAGCAACAACAGAGGAGGGGATCATGAGCAGTTCTTC. Its translation: CASNNRGGDHEQFF.

The chain carries TRBV4-1 and TRBJ2-2; D perhaps matches TRBD2 (5 bases). Germline CDR1 is MGHRA and CDR2 is YSYEKL. Trimming left V 2 bases short and J 4 bases short, with 11 bases between. The CDR3 has 15 amino acids. The CDR3 reads CASSQWLGSTGELFF. The CDR3 bases are TGCGCCAGCAGCCAATGGCTGGGGAGCACCGGGGAGCTGTTTTTT.

In nucleotides, the CDR3 is TGTGCCAGCAACCCACAGGGATTCGCCGGGGAGCTGTTTTTT. It yields the protein CASNPQGFAGELFF. The rearrangement joins TRBV6-6 to TRBJ2-2; TRBD1 is a possible D gene (6 bases). The V gene's germline CDR1 is MNHNY and CDR2 SVGAGI (reference sequence). The CDR3 is made up of 14 amino acids. The germline V and J ends were trimmed by 7 bases and 6 bases, with 15 bases remaining between them.

The sample holds one count of this clonotype. The chain links TRBV5-6 to TRBJ2-3; D remains unclear. Per germline, CDR1 SGHDT and CDR2 YYEEEE. Trimming removed 0 bases from V and 0 bases from J, with 8 bases in between. The CDR3 spans 15 residues. The CDR3 loop is CASSLASLSTDTQYF. CDR3 in DNA: TGTGCCAGCAGCTTGGCCTCGCTTAGCACAGATACGCAGTATTTT.

This chain connects TRBV7-9 to TRBJ1-1, with 7 bases fitting TRBD1. The CDR3 is 16 residues long. V lost 4 bases and J lost 6; bases outside the gene matches: 14. Germline V CDR1 and CDR2: SEHNR, FQNEAQ (reference sequence). The CDR3 bases are TGTGCCAGCAGCTCCCGCCTGACAGGGTTAAGGGCTGAAGCTTTCTTT. It codes for CASSSRLTGLRAEAFF.

Ten or more counts support this clonotype. The gene calls are TRBV7-8 and TRBJ1-2, with D maybe TRBD1 (5 bases). V lost 8 bases, J lost 3 bases, and 22 bases lay in between. The germline gives CDR1 SGHVS, CDR2 FQNEAQ. This CDR3 has 16 residues. The CDR3 bases are TGTGCCAGCGAGCCCGGAGTTGATATAGGGGACTATGGCTACACCTTC. The encoded protein is CASEPGVDIGDYGYTF.